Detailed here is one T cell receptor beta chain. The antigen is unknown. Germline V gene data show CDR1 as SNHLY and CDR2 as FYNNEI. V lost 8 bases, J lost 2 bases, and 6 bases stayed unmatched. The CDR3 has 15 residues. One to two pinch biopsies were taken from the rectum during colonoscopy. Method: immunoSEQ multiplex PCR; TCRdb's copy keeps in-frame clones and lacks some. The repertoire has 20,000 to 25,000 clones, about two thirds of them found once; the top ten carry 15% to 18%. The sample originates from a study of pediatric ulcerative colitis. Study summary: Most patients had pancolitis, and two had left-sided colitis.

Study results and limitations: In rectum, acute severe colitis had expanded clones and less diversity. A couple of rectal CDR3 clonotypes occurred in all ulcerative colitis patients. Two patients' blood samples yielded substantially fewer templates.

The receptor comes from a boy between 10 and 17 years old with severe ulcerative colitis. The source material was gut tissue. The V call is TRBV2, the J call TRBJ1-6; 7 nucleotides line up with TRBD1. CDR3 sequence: CASLTGRTYNSPLHF. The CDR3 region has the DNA TGTGCCAGCCTGACAGGGAGAACCTATAATTCACCCCTCCACTTT.